These 18 T cell receptor beta chains originate from one sample sequenced in a study of T cells in Graves' hyperthyroidism and ophthalmopathy. TCR beta CDR3 regions were amplified from RNA transcripts. A set of HTBI primers served as the primers for a first-round RT-PCR of the TCR CDR3. In TCRdb, the multiplex PCR reads were re-called with MiXCR into one record per CDR3 protein. This sample has roughly 700,000 distinct CDR3 sequences, with approximately 15% found just once. Sequenced material: blood. These receptors were obtained from a man aged 50 to 59 with Graves' hyperthyroidism.

This clonotype has just a few counts. The rearrangement uses TRBV6-2 or TRBV6-3 and TRBJ2-7; no clear D. The length of the CDR3 is 13 residues. Germline CDR1 is MNHEY and CDR2 is SVGEGT. The V gene lost 6 bases and the J gene lost 0 bases, with 9 bases spanning the gap. CDR3 bases: TGTGCCAGCAGGGAGTTAAGCTCCTACGAGCAGTACTTC. Residues: CASRELSSYEQYF.

This clonotype was picked up a small number of times. V is TRBV5-1 and J is TRBJ2-5; TRBD2 is a possible D gene (5 bases). The CDR3 is made up of 15 amino acids. V gave up 1 base and J gave up 2 bases, with 12 bases separating them. Germline CDR1 SGHRS, CDR2 YFSETQ. Here the CDR3 DNA reads TGCGCCAGCAGCTTGATCTTTGAGGGACAAGAGACCCAGTACTTC. Its translation is CASSLIFEGQETQYF.

This clonotype came up many times. The chain has TRBV12-3 or TRBV12-4 and TRBJ1-2; D is undetermined. Trimming removed 3 bases from V and 7 bases from J, with 9 bases in between. The CDR3 covers 12 residues. CDR3 sequence: CASSLGASGYTF. The DNA of the CDR3 is TGTGCCAGCAGTTTGGGCGCGAGTGGCTACACCTTC.

In this sample, this clonotype turned up a few times. The J gene is TRBJ1-2, the V gene TRBV3-1; D might be TRBD1 (6 bases). Deletions cut 6 bases from V and 4 bases from J, with 18 bases between. The CDR3 runs to 15 residues. CDR1 is LGHDT and CDR2 is YNNKEL in the germline V gene (reference sequence). The CDR3 reads CASSPLLQGTYGYTF. The CDR3, as DNA: TGTGCCAGCAGTCCTTTGCTCCAGGGGACCTATGGCTACACCTTC.

In this sample, this clonotype turned up a few times. The chain recombines TRBV7-9 with TRBJ1-1; D is ambiguous. CDR3 length: 16 amino acids. Germline CDR1 and CDR2: SEHNR and FQNEAQ (reference sequence). V lost 6 bases and J lost 3, with 20 bases in between. As DNA, the CDR3 is TGTGCCAGCAGACCGCAGAGGGCAGGTTGGGACACTGAAGCTTTCTTT. Encoded protein: CASRPQRAGWDTEAFF.

This clonotype has a count of ten or more. This sequence joins TRBV7-2 and TRBJ2-1; D ambiguous. The CDR3 length is 14 residues. Germline values: CDR1 SGHTA, CDR2 FQGNSA. V lost 5 bases, J lost 4 bases, and 12 bases lay in between. The chain's CDR3 is CASSPGPGYNEQFF. The CDR3 nucleotides read TGTGCCAGCAGCCCCGGGCCCGGGTACAATGAGCAGTTCTTC.

This clonotype was counted at least ten times. V and J are TRBV10-3 and TRBJ2-7, with 7 bases that match TRBD1. The ends lost 3 bases at V and 4 bases at J; junction bases unmatched: 3. Per germline, CDR1 ENHRY and CDR2 SYGVKD. The CDR3 extends over 13 amino acids. The CDR3 region has the DNA TGTGCCATCAGTGAAGGGACAGAATACGAGCAGTACTTC. It yields the protein CAISEGTEYEQYF.

This sequence joins TRBV4-1 and TRBJ2-3; TRBD2 matches 8 bases. Germline V gene lookup returns CDR1 MGHRA and CDR2 YSYEKL. The ends lost 0 bases at V and 6 bases at J; junction bases unmatched: 8. The CDR3 spans 16 residues. CDR3 DNA sequence: TGCGCCAGCAGCCAAGATCAGCCGGCTAGCGGGGATACGCAGTATTTT. This sequence encodes CASSQDQPASGDTQYF.

The chain combines TRBV15 with TRBJ1-4; possible D gene TRBD1, 5 bases. Germline V lookup: CDR1 LNHNV, CDR2 YYDKDF (reference sequence). V dropped 1 base and J dropped 0 bases, with 9 bases sitting between them. The CDR3 contains 16 residues. CDR3 sequence (DNA): TGTGCCACCAGCAGAGGACAGACCTCAACTAATGAAAAACTGTTTTTT. This gives the protein CATSRGQTSTNEKLFF. The full variable domain, completed using reference TRBV15 and TRBJ1-4, is DAMVIQNPRYQVTQFGKPVTLSCSQTLNHNVMYWYQQKSSQAPKLLFHYYDKDFNNEADTPDNFQSRRPNTSFCFLDIRSPGLGDTAMYLCATSRGQTSTNEKLFFGSGTQLSVL.

The rearrangement links TRBV20-1 to TRBJ2-7; D call uncertain. Trimming stripped 7 bases from V and 3 bases from J, with 19 bases between. Germline V gene sequence: CDR1 DFQATT, CDR2 SNEGSKA (reference sequence). The CDR3 covers 14 residues. The CDR3: CSVPRGAVFYEQYF. CDR3 sequence (DNA): TGCAGTGTCCCCCGAGGAGCAGTTTTCTACGAGCAGTACTTC.

This clonotype was counted ten times or more. V gene TRBV28 combines with J gene TRBJ2-7, with D possibly called TRBD1 or TRBD2 (5 bases each). Germline assignment: CDR1 MDHEN and CDR2 SYDVKM. V was shortened by 3 bases and J by 0 bases, with 9 bases between the two germline ends. The CDR3 is 14 residues long. This CDR3 reads CASSFRDPSYEQYF. CDR3 sequence (DNA): TGTGCCAGCAGTTTTCGGGACCCCTCCTACGAGCAGTACTTC. Together with reference TRBV28 and TRBJ2-7, the CDR3 gives the full variable domain: DVKVTQSSRYLVKRTGEKVFLECVQDMDHENMFWYRQDPGLGLRLIYFSYDVKMKEKGDIPEGYSVSREKKERFSLILESASTNQTSMYLCASSFRDPSYEQYFGPGTRLTVT.

The sample holds many counts of this clonotype. The chain uses TRBV27 and TRBJ2-7, with D unclear. V was shortened by 4 bases and J by 3 bases, with 13 bases between the two germline ends. Looked up from germline, CDR1 is MNHEY and CDR2 is SMNVEV (reference sequence). The CDR3 has 14 residues. This CDR3 reads CASSSTLLSYEQYF. CDR3 nucleotides: TGTGCCAGCAGTTCGACATTGTTGAGCTACGAGCAGTACTTC.

This rearrangement joins TRBV5-1 to TRBJ2-7; TRBD1 agrees at 7 bases. The J segment lost 3 bases and the V segment lost 2 bases, leaving 8 bases of the junction unmatched. The germline gives CDR1 SGHRS, CDR2 YFSETQ. The CDR3 is made up of 15 amino acids. CDR3 region: CASSLSGTALYEQYF. The CDR3 DNA sequence: TGCGCCAGCAGCTTATCCGGGACAGCCCTCTACGAGCAGTACTTC.

This clonotype has ten or more counts. The V and J genes are TRBV6-1 and TRBJ2-7, with TRBD2 identical over 7 bases. The V gene end was trimmed by 6 bases and the J gene end by 4 bases; junction bases not matched to a gene: 6. The CDR3 extends over 13 amino acids. CDR1 is MNHNS, CDR2 SASEGT, per germline. The DNA for the CDR3 is TGTGCCAGCAGAACGGGGAGGGGATACGAGCAGTACTTC. It codes for CASRTGRGYEQYF.

This clonotype was picked up a small number of times. V and J are TRBV5-1 and TRBJ2-1; 11 bases fit TRBD2. Germline V gene sequence: CDR1 SGHRS, CDR2 YFSETQ. The CDR3 spans 16 residues. V gave up 4 bases and J gave up 4 bases; unmatched junction bases: 7. The CDR3 DNA reads as TGCGCCAGCAGCCCTATAGCGGGAGGGCCGTACAATGAGCAGTTCTTC. Translating it yields CASSPIAGGPYNEQFF.

This clonotype was found a few times. This chain connects TRBV27 to TRBJ2-3; D unclear. Trimming took off 1 base at V and 2 bases at J, with 10 bases between the two ends. This CDR3 spans 15 amino acids. Germline CDR1 MNHEY, CDR2 SMNVEV (reference sequence). This CDR3 is CASSLYGRPTDTQYF. CDR3 nucleotides: TGTGCCAGCAGTTTATACGGCAGGCCCACAGATACGCAGTATTTT.

As regards this clonotype: A junction end diverges from the germline sequence, so it may reflect a read error. The chain is built from TRBV6-5 and TRBJ2-7; D may be TRBD2 (6 bases). The CDR3 sequence is 15 residues long. Germline CDR1 and CDR2: MNHEY and SVGAGI. In DNA form, the CDR3 reads TGTGTCAGCAGTCACCCCGTAGCGGCAGCCTACGAGCAGTACTTC. Translated: CVSSHPVAAAYEQYF.

The gene calls are TRBV3-1 and TRBJ2-1, with TRBD2 identical over 10 bases. Trimming removed 4 bases from V and 6 bases from J; junction bases left unmatched: 3. From germline, CDR1 is LGHDT and CDR2 YNNKEL (reference sequence). The CDR3 spans 14 residues. The CDR3 DNA sequence: TGTGCCAGCAGCCTTAGCGGGAGGCCCAATGAGCAGTTCTTC. Translated, it gives CASSLSGRPNEQFF.